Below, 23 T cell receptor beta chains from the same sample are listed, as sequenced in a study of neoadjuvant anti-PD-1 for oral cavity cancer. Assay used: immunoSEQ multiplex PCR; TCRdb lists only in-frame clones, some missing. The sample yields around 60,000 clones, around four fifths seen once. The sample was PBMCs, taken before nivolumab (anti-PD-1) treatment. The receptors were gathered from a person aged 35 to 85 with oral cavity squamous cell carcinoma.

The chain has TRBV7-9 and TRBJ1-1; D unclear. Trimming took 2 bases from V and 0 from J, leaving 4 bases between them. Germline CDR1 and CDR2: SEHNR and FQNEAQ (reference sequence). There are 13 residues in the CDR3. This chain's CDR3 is CASSLTLNTEAFF. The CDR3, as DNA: TGTGCCAGCAGCTTAACGCTGAACACTGAAGCTTTCTTT.

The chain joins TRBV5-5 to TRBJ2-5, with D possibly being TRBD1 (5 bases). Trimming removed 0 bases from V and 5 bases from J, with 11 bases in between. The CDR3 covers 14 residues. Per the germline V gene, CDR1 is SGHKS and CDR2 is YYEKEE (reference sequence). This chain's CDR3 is CASSLGVRVETQYF. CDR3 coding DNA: TGTGCCAGCAGCTTGGGGGTCAGGGTTGAGACCCAGTACTTC.

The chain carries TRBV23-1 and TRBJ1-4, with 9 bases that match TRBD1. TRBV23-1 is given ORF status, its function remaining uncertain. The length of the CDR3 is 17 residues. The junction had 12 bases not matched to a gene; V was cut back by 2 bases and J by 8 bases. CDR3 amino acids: CASSQIGPTGGREKLFF. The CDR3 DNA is TGCGCCAGCAGTCAAATTGGGCCGACAGGGGGAAGGGAAAAACTGTTTTTT.

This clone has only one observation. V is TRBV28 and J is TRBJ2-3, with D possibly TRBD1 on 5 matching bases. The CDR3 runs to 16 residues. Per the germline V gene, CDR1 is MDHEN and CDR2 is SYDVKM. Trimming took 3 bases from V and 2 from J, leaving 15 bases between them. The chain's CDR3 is CASSFPTAVPTDTQYF. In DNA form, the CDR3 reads TGTGCCAGCAGTTTCCCGACAGCAGTACCCACAGATACGCAGTATTTT.

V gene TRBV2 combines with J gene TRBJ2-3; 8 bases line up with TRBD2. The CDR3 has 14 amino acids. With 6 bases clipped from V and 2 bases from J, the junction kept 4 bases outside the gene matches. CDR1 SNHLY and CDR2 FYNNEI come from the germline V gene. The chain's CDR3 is CASRERGYTDTQYF. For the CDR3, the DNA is TGTGCCAGCAGAGAGCGGGGGTACACAGATACGCAGTATTTT.

CDR3 nucleotide sequence: TGTGCCAGTAAGATAGGGGGGACAGAGAACTATGGCTACACCTTC. Translated: CASKIGGTENYGYTF. V usage is TRBV19 and J usage is TRBJ1-2; TRBD1 aligns across 7 bases. With 7 bases clipped from V and 2 bases from J, the junction kept 10 bases outside the gene matches. Germline V gene lookup returns CDR1 LNHDA and CDR2 SQIVND (reference sequence). CDR3 length: 15 residues.

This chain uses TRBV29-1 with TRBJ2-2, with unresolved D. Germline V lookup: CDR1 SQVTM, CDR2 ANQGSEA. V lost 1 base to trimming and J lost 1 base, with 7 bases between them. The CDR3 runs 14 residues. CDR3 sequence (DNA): TGCAGCGTTGAAGCCAACAGGAACACCGGGGAGCTGTTTTTT. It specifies CSVEANRNTGELFF.

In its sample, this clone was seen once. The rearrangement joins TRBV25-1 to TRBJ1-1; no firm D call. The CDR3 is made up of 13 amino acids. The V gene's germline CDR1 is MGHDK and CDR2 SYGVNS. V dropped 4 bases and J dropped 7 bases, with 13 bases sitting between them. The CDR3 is CASSGLGRGEAFF. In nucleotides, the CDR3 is TGTGCCAGCAGTGGGCTCGGGCGAGGTGAAGCTTTCTTT. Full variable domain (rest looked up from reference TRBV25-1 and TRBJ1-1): EADIYQTPRYLVIGTGKKITLECSQTMGHDKMYWYQQDPGMELHLIHYSYGVNSTEKGDLSSESTVSRIRTEHFPLTLESARPSHTSQYLCASSGLGRGEAFFGQGTRLTVV.

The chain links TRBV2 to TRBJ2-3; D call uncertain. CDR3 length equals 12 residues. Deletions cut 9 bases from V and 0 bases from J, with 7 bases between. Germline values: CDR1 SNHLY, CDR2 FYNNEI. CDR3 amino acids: CARTLSTDTQYF. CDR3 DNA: TGTGCCAGGACCCTGAGCACAGATACGCAGTATTTT.

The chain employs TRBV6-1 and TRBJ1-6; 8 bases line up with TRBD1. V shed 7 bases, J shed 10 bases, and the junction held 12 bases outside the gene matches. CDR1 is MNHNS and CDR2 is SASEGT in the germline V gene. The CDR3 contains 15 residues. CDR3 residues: CASTLTGEGGSPLHF. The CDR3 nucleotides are TGTGCCAGCACCCTGACAGGGGAGGGTGGGTCACCCCTCCACTTT.

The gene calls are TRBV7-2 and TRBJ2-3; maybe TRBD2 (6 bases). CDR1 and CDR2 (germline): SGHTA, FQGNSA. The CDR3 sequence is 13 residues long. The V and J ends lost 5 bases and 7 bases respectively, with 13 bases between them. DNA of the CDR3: TGTGCCAGCAGCCTCGTCGGGGGATATACGCAGTATTTT. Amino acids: CASSLVGGYTQYF. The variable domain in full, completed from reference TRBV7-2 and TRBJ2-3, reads GAGVSQSPSNKVTEKGKDVELRCDPISGHTALYWYRQSLGQGLEFLIYFQGNSAPDKSGLPSDRFSAERTGGSVSTLTIQRTQQEDSAVYLCASSLVGGYTQYFGPGTRLTVL.

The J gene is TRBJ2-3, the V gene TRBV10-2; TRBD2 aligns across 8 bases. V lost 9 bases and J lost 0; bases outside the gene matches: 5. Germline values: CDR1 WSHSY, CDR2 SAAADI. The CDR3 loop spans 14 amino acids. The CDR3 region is CASLSSGSTDTQYF. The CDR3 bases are TGCGCCAGTCTTTCTAGCGGGAGCACAGATACGCAGTATTTT.

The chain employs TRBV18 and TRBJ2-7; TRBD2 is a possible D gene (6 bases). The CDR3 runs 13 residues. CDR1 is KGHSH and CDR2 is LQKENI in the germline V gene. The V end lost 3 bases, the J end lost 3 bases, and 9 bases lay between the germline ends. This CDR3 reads CASSPREVYEQYF. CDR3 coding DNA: TGTGCCAGCTCACCCAGGGAGGTCTACGAGCAGTACTTC.

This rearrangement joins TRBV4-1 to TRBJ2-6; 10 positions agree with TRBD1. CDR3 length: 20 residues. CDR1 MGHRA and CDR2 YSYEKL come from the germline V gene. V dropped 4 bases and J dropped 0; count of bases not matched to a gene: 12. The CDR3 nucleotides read TGCGCCAGCAGCCTCCCTCCGGGACAGGGGTTTTCCTCTGGGGCCAACGTCCTGACTTTC. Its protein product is CASSLPPGQGFSSGANVLTF.

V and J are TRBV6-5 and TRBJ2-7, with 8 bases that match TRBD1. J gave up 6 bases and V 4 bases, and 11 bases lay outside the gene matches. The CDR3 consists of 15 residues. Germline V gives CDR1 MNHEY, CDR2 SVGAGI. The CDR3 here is CASSWGGNTGGEQYF. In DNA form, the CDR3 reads TGTGCCAGCAGTTGGGGTGGGAACACAGGGGGCGAGCAGTACTTC.

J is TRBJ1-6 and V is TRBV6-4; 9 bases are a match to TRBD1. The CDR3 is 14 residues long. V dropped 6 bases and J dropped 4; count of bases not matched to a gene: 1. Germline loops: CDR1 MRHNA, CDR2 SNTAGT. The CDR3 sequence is CASRDRGYNSPLHF. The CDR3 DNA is TGTGCCAGCAGGGACAGGGGATATAATTCACCCCTCCACTTT.

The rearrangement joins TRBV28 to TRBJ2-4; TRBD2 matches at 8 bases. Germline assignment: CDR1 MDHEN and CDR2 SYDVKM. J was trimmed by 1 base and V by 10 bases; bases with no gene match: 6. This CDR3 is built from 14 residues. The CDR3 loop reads CATAGGGAKNIQYF. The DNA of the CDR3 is TGTGCCACCGCTGGCGGGGGGGCCAAAAACATTCAGTACTTC. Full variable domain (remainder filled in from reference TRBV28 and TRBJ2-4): DVKVTQSSRYLVKRTGEKVFLECVQDMDHENMFWYRQDPGLGLRLIYFSYDVKMKEKGDIPEGYSVSREKKERFSLILESASTNQTSMYLCATAGGGAKNIQYFGAGTRLSVL.

Here the CDR3 DNA reads TGTGCCAGCTCACCACTTGCCGAGAACACTGAAGCTTTCTTT. It is translated as CASSPLAENTEAFF. The V gene is TRBV18, the J gene TRBJ1-1; D not certain. This CDR3 contains 14 residues. Looked up from germline, CDR1 is KGHSH and CDR2 is LQKENI. Trimming removed 1 base from V and 1 base from J, with 7 bases in between.

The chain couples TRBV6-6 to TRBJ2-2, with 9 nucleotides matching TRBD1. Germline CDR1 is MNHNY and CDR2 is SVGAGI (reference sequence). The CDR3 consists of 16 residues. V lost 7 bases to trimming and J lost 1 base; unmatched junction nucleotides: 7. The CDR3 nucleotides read TGTGCCAGCACGAGAGACAGGGGGGAGAACACCGGGGAGCTGTTTTTT. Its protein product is CASTRDRGENTGELFF.

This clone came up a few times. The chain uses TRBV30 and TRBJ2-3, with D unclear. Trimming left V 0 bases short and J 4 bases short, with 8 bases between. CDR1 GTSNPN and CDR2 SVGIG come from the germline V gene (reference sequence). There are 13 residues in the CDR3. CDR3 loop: CAWSVRGADTQYF. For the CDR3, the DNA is TGTGCCTGGAGTGTACGTGGTGCAGATACGCAGTATTTT.

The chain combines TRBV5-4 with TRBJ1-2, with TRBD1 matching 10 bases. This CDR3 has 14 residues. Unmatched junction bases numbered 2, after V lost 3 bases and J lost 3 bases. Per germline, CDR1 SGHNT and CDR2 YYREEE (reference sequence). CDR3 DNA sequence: TGTGCCAGCAGCTATGGACAGGGGGACTATGGCTACACCTTC. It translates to CASSYGQGDYGYTF. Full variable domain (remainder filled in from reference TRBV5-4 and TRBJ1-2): ETGVTQSPTHLIKTRGQQVTLRCSSQSGHNTVSWYQQALGQGPQFIFQYYREEENGRGNFPPRFSGLQFPNYSSELNVNALELDDSALYLCASSYGQGDYGYTFGSGTRLTVV.

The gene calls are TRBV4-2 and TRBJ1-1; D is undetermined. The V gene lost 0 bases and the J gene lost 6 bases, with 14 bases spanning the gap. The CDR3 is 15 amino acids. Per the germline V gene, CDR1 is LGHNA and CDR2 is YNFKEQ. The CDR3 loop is CASSQENWAWPEAFF. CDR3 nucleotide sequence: TGTGCCAGCAGCCAAGAAAATTGGGCCTGGCCTGAAGCTTTCTTT.

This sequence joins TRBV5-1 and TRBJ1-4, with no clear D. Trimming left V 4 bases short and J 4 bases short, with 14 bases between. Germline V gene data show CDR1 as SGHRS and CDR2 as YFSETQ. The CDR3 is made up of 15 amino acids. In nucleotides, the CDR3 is TGCGCCAGCAGCAGCACCGGGTCTTATAATGAAAAACTGTTTTTT. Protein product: CASSSTGSYNEKLFF.